These 16 T cell receptor beta chains share one sample of origin, sequenced in a study of blood T cell repertoires in COVID-19. Produced via immunoSEQ multiplex PCR; TCRdb's table is partial and in-frame only. This sample has 300,000 or so clones, with roughly 90% found just once. Sample: peripheral blood. The receptor source for this set is a woman younger than 45 with COVID-19, enrolled during active disease.

This clone was picked up one time. The rearrangement links TRBV18 to TRBJ2-2; TRBD2 matches 11 bases. CDR1 and CDR2 from the germline V gene are KGHSH and LQKENI. V lost 3 bases, J lost 3 bases, and 3 bases stayed unmatched. The CDR3 runs to 16 residues. CDR3: CASSPRGLADTGELFF. The CDR3 bases are TGTGCCAGCTCACCCCGGGGACTAGCGGACACCGGGGAGCTGTTTTTT. The full variable domain, completed using reference TRBV18 and TRBJ2-2, is NAGVMQNPRHLVRRRGQEARLRCSPMKGHSHVYWYRQLPEEGLKFMVYLQKENIIDESGMPKERFSAEFPKEGPSILRIQQVVRGDSAAYFCASSPRGLADTGELFFGEGSRLTVL.

For the CDR3, the DNA is TGTGCCAGCAGCTTCACAGCCTACAATGAGCAGTTCTTC. This sequence encodes CASSFTAYNEQFF. The chain carries TRBV7-8 and TRBJ2-1; no definite D call. CDR1 SGHVS and CDR2 FQNEAQ come from the germline V gene. The V end lost 3 bases, the J end lost 2 bases, and 5 bases lay between the germline ends. CDR3 length: 13 amino acids.

This sequence joins TRBV12-3 or TRBV12-4 and TRBJ1-1; D call uncertain. Trimming pared 2 bases from V and 1 base from J, leaving 5 bases between. The CDR3 loop spans 13 amino acids. The CDR3 DNA reads TGTGCCAGCAGTTTATTTCGGAACACTGAAGCTTTCTTT. This gives the protein CASSLFRNTEAFF.

This clone was observed a single time. The CDR3: CASSRLGVTQALSEAFF. DNA for the CDR3: TGTGCCAGCAGCCGTCTTGGGGTGACACAGGCGCTAAGTGAAGCTTTCTTT. The chain uses TRBV5-6 and TRBJ1-1; maybe TRBD1 (5 bases). Trimming took off 4 bases at V and 7 bases at J, with 26 bases between the two ends. Per the germline V gene, CDR1 is SGHDT and CDR2 is YYEEEE. The CDR3 sequence is 17 residues long.

This rearrangement joins TRBV20-1 to TRBJ2-3, with D perhaps TRBD2 (5 bases). The CDR3 runs 12 residues. CDR1 is DFQATT, CDR2 SNEGSKA, per germline (reference sequence). The V and J ends lost 3 bases and 9 bases respectively, with 13 bases between them. CDR3 coding DNA: TGCAGTGCTAGTGTCCCTAGCCGGACGCAGTATTTT. Translated: CSASVPSRTQYF.

The chain has TRBV29-1 and TRBJ2-2; D is unclear. CDR1 and CDR2 (germline): SQVTM, ANQGSEA. This CDR3 comprises 12 residues. V lost 6 bases and J lost 6, with 11 bases in between. This CDR3 is CSVRVLAGELFF. Written as DNA, the CDR3 is TGCAGCGTCCGAGTCTTGGCCGGGGAGCTGTTTTTT.

The chain is built from TRBV29-1 and TRBJ2-1; TRBD2 matches at 7 bases. CDR1 and CDR2 from the germline V gene are SQVTM and ANQGSEA. V shed 4 bases and J 7 bases; nucleotides not matched to a gene: 4. The CDR3 has 12 residues. The CDR3: CSVGGSPNEQFF. CDR3 sequence (DNA): TGCAGCGTTGGCGGGAGTCCAAATGAGCAGTTCTTC.

V gene TRBV6-1 combines with J gene TRBJ2-5; maybe TRBD1 (6 bases). The CDR3 has 15 residues. In germline, CDR1 is MNHNS, CDR2 SASEGT. Trimming took off 2 bases at V and 2 bases at J, with 12 bases between the two ends. CDR3 sequence: CASSESRGRQETQYF. CDR3 sequence (DNA): TGTGCCAGCAGTGAATCCAGGGGTCGGCAAGAGACCCAGTACTTC.

The V call is TRBV7-9, the J call TRBJ1-2; maybe TRBD1 (6 bases). Trimming took 4 bases from V and 4 from J, leaving 16 bases between them. There are 15 residues in the CDR3. Germline CDR1 is SEHNR and CDR2 is FQNEAQ (reference sequence). In DNA, the CDR3 is TGTGCCAGCAGCTCCCGGACAGCTCGGACCTATGGCTACACCTTC. This translates into CASSSRTARTYGYTF.

The rearrangement links TRBV6-6 to TRBJ1-1, with D perhaps TRBD1 (5 bases). In germline, CDR1 is MNHNY, CDR2 SVGAGI (reference sequence). CDR3 size: 13 residues. V lost 7 bases and J 4 bases, leaving 13 bases between the germline ends. This chain's CDR3 is CASNPGIATEAFF. The CDR3 DNA is TGTGCCAGCAACCCAGGGATTGCCACTGAAGCTTTCTTT.

V is TRBV18 and J is TRBJ1-2; tentatively, D is TRBD1 (6 bases). Trimming removed 6 bases from V and 0 bases from J, with 11 bases in between. Germline V gives CDR1 KGHSH, CDR2 LQKENI. CDR3 size: 14 residues. The CDR3 loop is CASSSTGSNYGYTF. The CDR3 coding sequence is TGTGCCAGCTCCTCGACAGGATCTAACTATGGCTACACCTTC.

The chain carries TRBV5-1 and TRBJ1-6; D is unresolved. The CDR3 is made up of 14 amino acids. Germline-derived CDR1 and CDR2 are SGHRS and YFSETQ. V lost 0 bases, J lost 7 bases, and 8 bases lay in between. CDR3 protein: CASSLGEPNSPLHF. Written as DNA, the CDR3 is TGCGCCAGCAGCTTGGGGGAGCCAAATTCACCCCTCCACTTT.

The V call is TRBV2, the J call TRBJ1-5; 7 bases line up with TRBD1. CDR3 length: 15 amino acids. V dropped 7 bases and J dropped 1; count of bases not matched to a gene: 7. From germline, CDR1 is SNHLY and CDR2 FYNNEI. DNA for the CDR3: TGTGCCAGCAATGACCCGGGACAGAGCAATCAGCCCCAGCATTTT. This sequence encodes CASNDPGQSNQPQHF.

The V call is TRBV5-1, the J call TRBJ1-1; a weak D match, TRBD1 (5 bases). Trimming stripped 4 bases from V and 0 bases from J, with 16 bases between. The CDR3 runs 16 residues. The germline gives CDR1 SGHRS, CDR2 YFSETQ. The CDR3 DNA follows: TGCGCCAGCAGCCCGGAAGGGGTGGGCCTGAACACTGAAGCTTTCTTT. This encodes CASSPEGVGLNTEAFF.

A single count supports this clone. The chain links TRBV19 to TRBJ1-1; 10 bases fit TRBD1. V gave up 6 bases and J gave up 10 bases; unmatched junction bases: 11. This CDR3 is built from 14 residues. Germline CDR1 and CDR2: LNHDA and SQIVND (reference sequence). The DNA of the CDR3 is TGTGCCAGTAGGAAGACAGGGGGCGAGGTAGTAGCTTTCTTT. This codes for CASRKTGGEVVAFF.

J is TRBJ2-3 and V is TRBV6-6; D gene uncertain. Trimming took off 8 bases at V and 2 bases at J, with 8 bases between the two ends. From germline, CDR1 is MNHNY and CDR2 SVGAGI (reference sequence). This CDR3 contains 12 residues. DNA of the CDR3: TGTGCCAGCCGGTACGACACAGATACGCAGTATTTT. Protein: CASRYDTDTQYF.